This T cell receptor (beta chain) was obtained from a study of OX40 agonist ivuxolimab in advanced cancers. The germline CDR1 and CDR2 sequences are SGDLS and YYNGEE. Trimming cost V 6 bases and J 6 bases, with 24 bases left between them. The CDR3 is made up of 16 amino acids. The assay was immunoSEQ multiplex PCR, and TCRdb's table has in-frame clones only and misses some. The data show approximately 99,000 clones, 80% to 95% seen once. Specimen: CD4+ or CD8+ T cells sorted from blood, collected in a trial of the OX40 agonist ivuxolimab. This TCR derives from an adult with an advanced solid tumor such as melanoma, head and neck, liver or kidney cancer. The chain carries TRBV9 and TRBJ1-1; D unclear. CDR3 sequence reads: CASTPEARPVVAEAFF. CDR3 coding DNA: TGTGCCAGCACCCCGGAGGCTCGGCCCGTGGTCGCTGAAGCTTTCTTT.